This TCR beta chain was recorded in a study of T cells in Graves' hyperthyroidism and ophthalmopathy (dated by TCRdb to about 2019). Background on the whole study: Peripheral blood was collected at initial diagnosis, before any treatment. In addition, the study compared T-cell repertoires in thyroid tissue and in blood from roughly 6 Graves' hyperthyroidism patients. To identify distinguishing TCR V-J signatures, a discovery cohort of around 100 patients was used, comprising under 45 with Graves' ophthalmopathy and 57 with stable Graves' hyperthyroidism. An independent validation cohort of around 19 hyperthyroidism patients and approximately 17 patients who later progressed to ophthalmopathy tested prospective prediction of ophthalmopathy. The 75 to 100 discovery patients were divided at random into training and test sets in a 7:3 ratio. Following sampling, methimazole starting at 30 mg daily was given to hyperthyroidism patients, and high-dose intravenous methylprednisolone was given to ophthalmopathy patients. According to the paper, TCR Vbeta CDR3 sequencing was carried out on more than 120 peripheral blood samples, which came from fewer than 50 ophthalmopathy, 75 to 80 hyperthyroidism and some 17 progressor patients.

Stable Graves' hyperthyroidism was defined as the absence of progression to ophthalmopathy over 18 months of follow-up. Hyperthyroidism patients were newly diagnosed, with disease duration under 2 months, and aged 18 to 65 years. Exclusion was applied to patients with uncontrolled infections, other autoimmune diseases, pregnancy or lactation. Diagnoses were established on the basis of clinical symptoms, serum thyroxine and TRAb, thyroid ultrasound, and orbital computed tomography. Ficoll-Paque density gradient centrifugation was used to isolate PBMCs from 8.5 to 10 ml of fresh peripheral blood. Total RNA was extracted with Trizol reagent, and quality was checked on an Agilent 2100 Bioanalyzer. Study-wide findings and limitations: In validation, the model predicted progression to ophthalmopathy a median of roughly 6.5 months before onset, with roughly 70% sensitivity and 72.22% specificity. A model built on a 13 V-J signature distinguished ophthalmopathy from stable hyperthyroidism, reaching 85% to 90% sensitivity and approximately 81% specificity in cross-validation and 80%/75% in testing. Sample size was not statistically predetermined, and investigators were not blinded to group allocation. Most expanded thyroid clonotypes (frequency above 0.001) were also found in blood, which suggests that blood repertoires may mirror thyroid immune responses.

Reading from cysteine to phenylalanine, the CDR3 counts 14 amino acids. CDR3 DNA is the only sequence kept; it has 42 bases, read in frame from the first base. CDR1 and CDR2, per the germline V gene, are SQVTM and ANQGSEA. V lost 0 bases and J lost 4 bases; the stretch between them is 12 bases long. This clonotype was seen many times. This clone's antigen is unknown. Base qualities are not provided; no much larger clone lies one nucleotide away. The TCR beta CDR3 regions were amplified from the RNA transcripts. The TCR CDR3 was subjected to a first round of RT-PCR using the HTBI primer set and the Qiagen OneStep RT-PCR kit. The libraries were constructed in a second round of multiplex PCR and then size-selected and purified. Libraries were sequenced paired-end with 100 bp reads on an Illumina HiSeq2000. The study's own analysis went as follows. SOAPnuke was used to process the raw data, throwing out any read that contained adapters or uncalled bases, had a mean Phred below 15, or lacked an exact constant-primer or identifier match. COPE v1.2.5 was used to merge the high-quality paired reads, and each unique nucleotide sequence was defined as a clonotype. Clonotypes were aligned to IMGT TRBV, TRBD and TRBJ reference segments using MiTCR v1.1. The analysis was restricted to V-J combinations with a frequency above 0.0001, which together covered over 99% of the repertoires. The TCS score was defined as the ratio of F50 (clonal expansion) to E x V (chaos), calculated using BLOSUM62-based TCRdist between CDR3 peptides within each V-J. Welch's t-statistics and random forest reduced around 510 V-J features to some 14, which were used in a naive Bayes classifier (R e1071). The similarity between thyroid and blood repertoires was quantified using the Morisita-Horn index. Using fastp at Q25 and MiXCR, TCRdb reprocessed the public reads and kept productive beta chains. Rows with a matching CDR3 protein are joined into one entry that keeps the most common DNA and genes. TCRdb's processing, not the authors' own work, is the source of the V and J calls. Counted in this sample were over 700,000 distinct CDR3 sequences; around 39% of them appeared once. The ten largest make up around 9.3% of the sample.

The TCR was taken from a man aged 18 to 29 with Graves' hyperthyroidism. The sequencing sample was made of blood. This chain is built from TRBV29-1 and TRBJ2-5, with TRBD2 as a weak D call on 6 bases. This receptor carries the CDR3 CSVEDWQGGETQYF. At the DNA level, the sequence is TGCAGCGTTGAAGATTGGCAGGGAGGAGAGACCCAGTACTTC.